Listed here are 20 T cell receptor beta chains from one sample, sequenced in a study of cytotoxic CD8 clonotypes in ibrutinib-treated CLL. The assay was immunoSEQ multiplex PCR, and TCRdb's table has in-frame clones only and misses some. This table holds hundreds of thousands of clones, about 75% found once. This material consisted of PBMCs, taken after 12 months of ibrutinib treatment. Receptors originate from a human donor with chronic lymphocytic leukemia.

This clone was detected a few times. The chain uses TRBV30 and TRBJ1-2; TRBD1 matches at 7 bases. Germline CDR1 GTSNPN, CDR2 SVGIG (reference sequence). The CDR3 runs to 16 residues. J was trimmed by 5 bases and V by 3 bases; bases with no gene match: 15. DNA for the CDR3: TGTGCCTGGAGCGCTTGGGACAGCACAGCCTTATATGGCTACACCTTC. Amino acids: CAWSAWDSTALYGYTF.

This chain joins TRBV7-9 and TRBJ2-5, with 9 bases that match TRBD1. Looked up from germline, CDR1 is SEHNR and CDR2 is FQNEAQ (reference sequence). There are 15 residues in the CDR3. J was trimmed by 5 bases and V by 2 bases; bases with no gene match: 6. The CDR3 spells CASSLRDRAHETQYF. As DNA, the CDR3 is TGTGCCAGCAGCTTAAGGGACAGGGCCCACGAGACCCAGTACTTC.

V usage is TRBV7-9 and J usage is TRBJ1-1; 7 bases are shared with TRBD1. V lost 5 bases to trimming and J lost 0 bases; unmatched junction nucleotides: 9. The CDR3 covers 16 residues. The germline V gene has CDR1 SEHNR and CDR2 FQNEAQ (reference sequence). CDR3 sequence: CASSAGTVMMNTEAFF. The CDR3 nucleotides read TGTGCCAGCAGCGCCGGGACAGTAATGATGAACACTGAAGCTTTCTTT.

The gene calls are TRBV4-2 and TRBJ2-3; D is possibly TRBD1 or TRBD2 (5 bases each). The CDR3 is 16 residues long. V lost 4 bases and J 2 bases, leaving 16 bases between the germline ends. The germline gives CDR1 LGHNA, CDR2 YNFKEQ. Here the CDR3 reads CASSPGARGSTDTQYF. Here the CDR3 DNA reads TGTGCCAGCAGCCCTGGGGCCCGGGGATCCACAGATACGCAGTATTTT.

The rearrangement uses TRBV5-5 and TRBJ2-7; 8 nucleotides line up with TRBD2. In germline, CDR1 is SGHKS, CDR2 YYEKEE (reference sequence). V shed 3 bases and J 0 bases; nucleotides not matched to a gene: 5. The CDR3 spans 15 residues. CDR3 region: CASSYGREFSYEQYF. Written as DNA, the CDR3 is TGTGCCAGCAGCTACGGGAGGGAATTCTCCTACGAGCAGTACTTC.

This rearrangement joins TRBV18 to TRBJ2-7; 8 bases match TRBD2. Trimming took 6 bases from V and 2 from J; bases not matched to a gene: 3. The length of the CDR3 is 13 residues. From germline, CDR1 is KGHSH and CDR2 LQKENI. The chain's CDR3 is CASSSGVTYEQYF. As DNA, the CDR3 is TGTGCCAGCTCTAGCGGGGTAACCTACGAGCAGTACTTC.

This sequence joins TRBV10-3 and TRBJ2-7; 11 positions match TRBD1. V lost 6 bases to trimming and J lost 3 bases; unmatched junction nucleotides: 7. From germline, CDR1 is ENHRY and CDR2 SYGVKD. The CDR3 length is 15 residues. CDR3 loop: CAISGGQGVFYEQYF. In DNA form, the CDR3 reads TGTGCCATCAGCGGGGGACAGGGGGTATTCTACGAGCAGTACTTC.

The chain is built from TRBV30 and TRBJ1-2; 9 bases match TRBD1. This CDR3 comprises 15 residues. Trimming took 0 bases from V and 7 from J; bases not matched to a gene: 9. Per germline, CDR1 GTSNPN and CDR2 SVGIG (reference sequence). CDR3 amino acids: CAWSVGFTGGSGYTF. The CDR3 coding sequence is TGTGCCTGGAGTGTAGGTTTTACAGGGGGCAGTGGCTACACCTTC.

The genes are TRBV4-2 and TRBJ1-4; D gene ambiguous. The CDR3 runs to 15 residues. Germline CDR1 is LGHNA and CDR2 is YNFKEQ. V lost 0 bases to trimming and J lost 8 bases, with 13 bases between them. CDR3 nucleotides: TGTGCCAGCAGCCAAGATAGCGCGGTTGCAGAAAAACTGTTTTTT. Protein sequence: CASSQDSAVAEKLFF.

This clone has ten or more counts. The rearrangement joins TRBV29-1 to TRBJ2-1; 8 nucleotides agree with TRBD1. Losses at the gene ends were 3 bases for V and 10 bases for J; bases not matched to a gene: 17. Germline CDR1 reads SQVTM; CDR2 reads ANQGSEA. The length of the CDR3 is 16 residues. CDR3 protein: CSVDGVGQGASREQFF. The CDR3 DNA is TGCAGCGTTGACGGAGTGGGCCAGGGGGCTTCTAGAGAGCAGTTCTTC.

The V and J genes are TRBV18 and TRBJ1-2; D uncertain. With 8 bases removed from V and 3 bases from J, the gap between germline ends came to 16 bases. CDR1 is KGHSH and CDR2 is LQKENI in the germline V gene. This CDR3 has 14 residues. The CDR3 DNA sequence: TGTGCCAGCGCGCAAGGTCCGACTTACTATGGCTACACCTTC. It codes for CASAQGPTYYGYTF.

V gene TRBV11-2 combines with J gene TRBJ2-5; D remains ambiguous. Per the germline V gene, CDR1 is SGHAT and CDR2 is FQNNGV. The length of the CDR3 is 14 residues. The ends were cut back, 5 bases at V and 2 bases at J, with 12 bases in the middle. The CDR3, as DNA: TGTGCCAGCAGCCAACGACTGGCACAAGAGACCCAGTACTTC. Its translation is CASSQRLAQETQYF.

This rearrangement joins TRBV29-1 to TRBJ2-7, with D hard to call. Germline values: CDR1 SQVTM, CDR2 ANQGSEA. Trimming left V 4 bases short and J 1 base short, with 8 bases between. The CDR3 length is 12 residues. The CDR3 region has the DNA TGCAGCGTTGTCTGGCCATCCTACGAGCAGTACTTC. This encodes CSVVWPSYEQYF.

V gene TRBV7-3 combines with J gene TRBJ2-3; unclear D gene. V gave up 1 base and J gave up 7 bases, with 9 bases separating them. The CDR3 sequence is 13 residues long. Per the germline V gene, CDR1 is SGHTA and CDR2 is FQGTGA. CDR3 bases: TGTGCCAGCAGCTTAAAGAATGAAAATACGCAGTATTTT. It is translated as CASSLKNENTQYF.

V gene TRBV20-1 combines with J gene TRBJ1-2; D not certain. The V and J ends lost 7 bases and 6 bases respectively, with 3 bases between them. This CDR3 spans 8 amino acids. CDR1 and CDR2 from the germline V gene are DFQATT and SNEGSKA (reference sequence). The CDR3 protein is CSEDGYTF. The DNA of the CDR3 is TGCAGTGAGGATGGCTACACCTTC.

This clone was observed many times. CDR3: CASRSGTGVNSPLHF. The CDR3 coding sequence is TGCGCCAGCAGATCCGGGACAGGGGTTAATTCACCCCTCCACTTT. V and J are TRBV5-1 and TRBJ1-6, with 10 positions matching TRBD1. Per the germline V gene, CDR1 is SGHRS and CDR2 is YFSETQ. CDR3 length: 15 amino acids. J gave up 6 bases and V 5 bases, and 5 bases lay outside the gene matches.

The chain is built from TRBV5-1 and TRBJ1-1; 7 bases align to TRBD1. J gave up 0 bases and V 2 bases, and 4 bases lay outside the gene matches. Germline CDR1 SGHRS, CDR2 YFSETQ. There are 15 residues in the CDR3. CDR3: CASSFQGQLNTEAFF. As DNA, the CDR3 is TGCGCCAGCAGCTTCCAGGGACAGCTGAACACTGAAGCTTTCTTT.

This clone was observed a few times. This rearrangement joins TRBV7-9 to TRBJ2-7; 7 bases fit TRBD1. Germline V gives CDR1 SEHNR, CDR2 FQNEAQ (reference sequence). CDR3 length equals 15 residues. Trimming removed 5 bases from V and 5 bases from J; junction bases left unmatched: 12. CDR3 residues: CASSPSWAGGHEQYF. As DNA, the CDR3 is TGTGCCAGCAGCCCCTCTTGGGCAGGGGGTCACGAGCAGTACTTC.

This rearrangement joins TRBV4-2 to TRBJ2-6; the D is unclear. The CDR3 extends over 16 amino acids. Trimming took off 0 bases at V and 0 bases at J, with 6 bases between the two ends. The germline CDR1 and CDR2 sequences are LGHNA and YNFKEQ. The CDR3 region is CASSQDVGSGANVLTF. CDR3 sequence (DNA): TGTGCCAGCAGCCAAGACGTGGGCTCTGGGGCCAACGTCCTGACTTTC.

This clone appeared once. This chain joins TRBV6-5 and TRBJ2-7; no firm D call. Germline V gene sequence: CDR1 MNHEY, CDR2 SVGAGI. With 2 bases removed from V and 0 bases from J, the gap between germline ends came to 8 bases. The CDR3 runs to 14 residues. The CDR3 reads CASSYGPISYEQYF. The CDR3 coding sequence is TGTGCCAGCAGTTACGGGCCGATCTCCTACGAGCAGTACTTC.